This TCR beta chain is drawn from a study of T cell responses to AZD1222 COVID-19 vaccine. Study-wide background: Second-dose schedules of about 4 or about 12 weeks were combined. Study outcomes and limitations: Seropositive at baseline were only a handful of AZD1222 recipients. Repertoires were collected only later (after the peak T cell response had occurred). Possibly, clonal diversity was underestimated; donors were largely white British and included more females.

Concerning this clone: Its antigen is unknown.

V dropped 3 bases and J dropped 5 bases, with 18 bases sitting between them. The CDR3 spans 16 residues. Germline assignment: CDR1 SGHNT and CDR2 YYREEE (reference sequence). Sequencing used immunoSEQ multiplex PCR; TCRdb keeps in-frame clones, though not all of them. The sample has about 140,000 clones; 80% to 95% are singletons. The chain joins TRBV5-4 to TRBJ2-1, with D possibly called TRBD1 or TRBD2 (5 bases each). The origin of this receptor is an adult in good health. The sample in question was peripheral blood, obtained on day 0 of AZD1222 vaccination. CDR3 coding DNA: TGTGCCAGCAGCTGGGACGGATTTATCCCCAACAATGAGCAGTTCTTC. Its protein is CASSWDGFIPNNEQFF.